The T cell receptor beta chain described here comes from a study of cytomegalovirus exposure and HLA in healthy donors. Points from the study as a whole: A later analysis found most CMV-associated TCR beta chains apparently HLA-restricted. HLA alleles showed associations with 15,000 to 20,000 TCR beta sequences in a later analysis, at a 0.05 false discovery rate.

The PCR was carried out with 60 Vbeta primers and 13 Jbeta primers. Measured with immunoSEQ multiplex PCR; TCRdb has only the in-frame clones, and not every one. The table lists hundreds of thousands of clones, under 80% of them singletons. This CDR3 comprises 13 residues. V gave up 3 bases and J gave up 7 bases; unmatched junction bases: 6. Germline V gene lookup returns CDR1 GTSNPN and CDR2 SVGIG (reference sequence). This clone showed up just once. Its specificity is not known. The sequence derives from a girl aged 2 to 9 in good health and CMV-seronegative. Sequencing was carried out using PBMCs. The chain joins TRBV30 to TRBJ1-5; TRBD1 agrees at 7 bases. CDR3 amino acids: CAWSQQGRQPQHF. Here the CDR3 DNA reads TGTGCCTGGAGCCAACAGGGGAGGCAGCCCCAGCATTTT.